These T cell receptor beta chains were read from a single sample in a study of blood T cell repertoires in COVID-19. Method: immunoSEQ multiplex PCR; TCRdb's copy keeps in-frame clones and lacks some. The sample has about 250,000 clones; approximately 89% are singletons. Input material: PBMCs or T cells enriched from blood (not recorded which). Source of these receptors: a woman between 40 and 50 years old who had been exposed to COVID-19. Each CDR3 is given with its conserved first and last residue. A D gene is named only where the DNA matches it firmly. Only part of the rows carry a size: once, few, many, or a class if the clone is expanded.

CDR3 protein: CASRLDITGELFF
CDR3 DNA: TGTGCCAGCAGGCTCGACATCACCGGGGAGCTGTTTTTT
clone size: .
V gene: TRBV28
J gene: TRBJ2-2
D gene: .

CDR3 protein: CASRRTGFGNEKLFF
CDR3 DNA: TGTGCCAGCAGGCGGACAGGGTTCGGTAATGAAAAACTGTTTTTT
clone size: .
V gene: TRBV11-3
J gene: TRBJ1-4
D gene: TRBD1

CDR3 protein: CAISEPIRGTTSYNEQFF
CDR3 DNA: TGTGCCATCAGTGAGCCTATCCGCGGGACCACCTCCTACAATGAGCAGTTCTTC
clone size: .
V gene: TRBV10-3
J gene: TRBJ2-1
D gene: .

CDR3 protein: CASSLGQGVTEAFF
CDR3 DNA: TGTGCCAGCAGCCTCGGACAGGGGGTCACTGAAGCTTTCTTT
clone size: .
V gene: TRBV5-6
J gene: TRBJ1-1
D gene: TRBD1

CDR3 protein: CASSIERSSYNEQFF
CDR3 DNA: TGTGCCAGTAGTATCGAGCGGAGCTCCTACAATGAGCAGTTCTTC
clone size: .
V gene: TRBV19
J gene: TRBJ2-1
D gene: .

CDR3 protein: CASMSSGGYEQFF
CDR3 DNA: TGTGCCAGCATGTCTAGCGGGGGGTATGAGCAGTTCTTC
clone size: .
V gene: TRBV2
J gene: TRBJ2-1
D gene: TRBD2

CDR3 protein: CASSSRDRLYTGELFF
CDR3 DNA: TGTGCCAGCAGCTCCCGGGACAGGCTGTACACCGGGGAGCTGTTTTTT
clone size: .
V gene: TRBV11-3
J gene: TRBJ2-2
D gene: TRBD1

CDR3 protein: CSVERGSSYGYTF
CDR3 DNA: TGCAGCGTTGAAAGGGGGTCTTCCTATGGCTACACCTTC
clone size: .
V gene: TRBV29-1
J gene: TRBJ1-2
D gene: .

CDR3 protein: CASSDRPAGASTDTQYF
CDR3 DNA: TGCGCCAGCAGTGATAGGCCAGCGGGAGCTAGCACAGATACGCAGTATTTT
clone size: .
V gene: TRBV10-1
J gene: TRBJ2-3
D gene: TRBD2

CDR3 protein: CASSGHRASGALSEQFF
CDR3 DNA: TGTGCCAGCAGCGGGCACCGAGCTAGCGGGGCCTTGAGTGAGCAGTTCTTC
clone size: .
V gene: TRBV5-4
J gene: TRBJ2-1
D gene: TRBD2

CDR3 protein: CASSTGQGALYEKLFF
CDR3 DNA: TGTGCCAGTAGTACCGGACAGGGGGCCTTGTATGAAAAACTGTTTTTT
clone size: .
V gene: TRBV19
J gene: TRBJ1-4
D gene: TRBD1

CDR3 protein: CASSLYTGQKQNQPQHF
CDR3 DNA: TGTGCCAGCAGTTTATATACAGGGCAGAAACAGAATCAGCCCCAGCATTTT
clone size: .
V gene: TRBV28
J gene: TRBJ1-5
D gene: .

CDR3 protein: CASSFNGQGSYEQYF
CDR3 DNA: TGCGCCAGCAGCTTCAACGGACAGGGCTCCTACGAGCAGTACTTC
clone size: .
V gene: TRBV5-1
J gene: TRBJ2-7
D gene: TRBD1

CDR3 protein: CASSRAGGGTEAFF
CDR3 DNA: TGTGCCAGCAGTCGAGCAGGGGGCGGCACTGAAGCTTTCTTT
clone size: .
V gene: TRBV27
J gene: TRBJ1-1
D gene: TRBD1

CDR3 protein: CASSFPGLINEQYF
CDR3 DNA: TGTGCCAGCAGTTTCCCAGGCCTGATTAACGAGCAGTACTTC
clone size: .
V gene: TRBV28
J gene: TRBJ2-7
D gene: .

CDR3 protein: CASGIRENTEAFF
CDR3 DNA: TGTGCCAGCGGGATTCGGGAGAACACTGAAGCTTTCTTT
clone size: .
V gene: TRBV18
J gene: TRBJ1-1
D gene: .

CDR3 protein: CASSEFPAGFLPQHF
CDR3 DNA: TGTGCCAGCAGTGAATTCCCCGCAGGTTTTCTCCCCCAGCATTTT
clone size: few
V gene: TRBV6-1
J gene: TRBJ1-5
D gene: .

CDR3 protein: CASSQDPDYNSPLHF
CDR3 DNA: TGCGCCAGCAGCCAAGACCCAGACTATAATTCACCCCTCCACTTT
clone size: once
V gene: TRBV4-3
J gene: TRBJ1-6
D gene: .

CDR3 protein: CASSVATGGTGLVNYGYTF
CDR3 DNA: TGTGCCAGCAGCGTAGCTACCGGGGGGACAGGGCTAGTGAACTATGGCTACACCTTC
clone size: .
V gene: TRBV9
J gene: TRBJ1-2
D gene: TRBD1

CDR3 protein: CASNARAGTGELFF
CDR3 DNA: TGTGCCAGCAATGCCAGGGCTGGCACCGGGGAGCTGTTTTTT
clone size: .
V gene: TRBV6-5
J gene: TRBJ2-2
D gene: .

CDR3 protein: CASSRGRGHNF
CDR3 DNA: TGTGCCAGCAGCAGGGGTCGAGGACACAACTTT
clone size: .
V gene: TRBV7-9
J gene: TRBJ2-3
D gene: .

CDR3 protein: CASSPPPNTEAFF
CDR3 DNA: TGTGCCAGCAGCCCTCCCCCGAACACTGAAGCTTTCTTT
clone size: .
V gene: TRBV13
J gene: TRBJ1-1
D gene: .

CDR3 protein: CASSLTVGPGSYNEQFF
CDR3 DNA: TGTGCCAGCAGCTTAACGGTAGGCCCGGGCTCCTACAATGAGCAGTTCTTC
clone size: .
V gene: TRBV7-3
J gene: TRBJ2-1
D gene: .

CDR3 protein: CASSSPGTSGVGELFF
CDR3 DNA: TGTGCCAGCAGCTCCCCCGGGACTAGCGGGGTCGGGGAGCTGTTTTTT
clone size: once
V gene: TRBV5-4
J gene: TRBJ2-2
D gene: TRBD2

CDR3 protein: CASSPRSGGGSRTPEAFF
CDR3 DNA: TGTGCCAGCTCACCAAGAAGTGGGGGGGGGTCACGAACGCCCGAAGCTTTCTTT
clone size: .
V gene: TRBV18
J gene: TRBJ1-1
D gene: .